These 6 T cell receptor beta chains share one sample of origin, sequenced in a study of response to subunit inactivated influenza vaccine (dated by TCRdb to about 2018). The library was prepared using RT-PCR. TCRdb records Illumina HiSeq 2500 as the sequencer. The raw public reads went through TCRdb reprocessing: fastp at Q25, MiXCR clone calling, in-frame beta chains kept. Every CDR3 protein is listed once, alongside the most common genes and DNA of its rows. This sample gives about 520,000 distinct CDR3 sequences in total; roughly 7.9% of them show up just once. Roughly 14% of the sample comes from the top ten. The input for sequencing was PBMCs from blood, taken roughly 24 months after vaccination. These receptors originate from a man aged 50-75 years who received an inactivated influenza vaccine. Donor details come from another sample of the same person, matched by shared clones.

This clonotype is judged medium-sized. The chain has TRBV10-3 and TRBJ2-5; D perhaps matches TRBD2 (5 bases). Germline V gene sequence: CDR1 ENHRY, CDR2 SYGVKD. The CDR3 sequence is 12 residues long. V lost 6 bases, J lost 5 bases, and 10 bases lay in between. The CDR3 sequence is CAISTSEETQYF. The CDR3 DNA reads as TGTGCCATCAGCACTAGTGAGGAGACCCAGTACTTC.

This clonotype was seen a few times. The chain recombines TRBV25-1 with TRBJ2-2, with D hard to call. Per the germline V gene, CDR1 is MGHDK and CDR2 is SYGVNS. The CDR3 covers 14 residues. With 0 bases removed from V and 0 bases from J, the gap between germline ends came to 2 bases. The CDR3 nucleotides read TGTGCCAGCAGTGAATATTCGAACACCGGGGAGCTGTTTTTT. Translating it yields CASSEYSNTGELFF.

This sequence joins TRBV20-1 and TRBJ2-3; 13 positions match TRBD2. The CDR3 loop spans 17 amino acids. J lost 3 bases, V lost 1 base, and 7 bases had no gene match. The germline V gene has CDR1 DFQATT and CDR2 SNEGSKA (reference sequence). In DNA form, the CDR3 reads TGCAGTGCTAGAGGACGGACTAGCGGGAGTAGGACAGATACGCAGTATTTT. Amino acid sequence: CSARGRTSGSRTDTQYF.

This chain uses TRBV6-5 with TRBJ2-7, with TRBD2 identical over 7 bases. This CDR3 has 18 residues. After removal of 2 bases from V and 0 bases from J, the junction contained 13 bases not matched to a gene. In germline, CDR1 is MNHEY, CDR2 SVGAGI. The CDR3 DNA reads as TGTGCCAGCAGTTACCCGATTGGGAGGGGAACACTCTCCTACGAGCAGTACTTC. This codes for CASSYPIGRGTLSYEQYF.

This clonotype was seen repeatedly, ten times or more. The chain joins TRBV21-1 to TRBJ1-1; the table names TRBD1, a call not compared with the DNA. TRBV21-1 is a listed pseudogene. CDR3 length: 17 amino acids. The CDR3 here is CASSMEDRRPMNTEAFF. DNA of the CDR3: TGTGCCAGCAGCATGGAGGACAGGCGGCCCATGAACACTGAAGCTTTCTTT.

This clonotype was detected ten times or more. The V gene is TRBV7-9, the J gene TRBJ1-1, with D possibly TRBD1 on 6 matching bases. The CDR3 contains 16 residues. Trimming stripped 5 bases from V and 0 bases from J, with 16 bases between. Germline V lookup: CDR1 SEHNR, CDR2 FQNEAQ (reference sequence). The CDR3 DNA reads TGTGCCAGCAGCCCTGAGACAGGCGACATGAACACTGAAGCTTTCTTT. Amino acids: CASSPETGDMNTEAFF.